These 3 T cell receptor beta chains share one sample of origin, sequenced in a study of regulatory T cells in long-lasting Graves disease. Time point reported: newly diagnosed GD, antithyroid drugs for less than 3 months. PBMC RNA was the source of the TCR library. The TCR beta library used iRepertoire HTBI primers with Arm-PCR amplification of CDR3. TCRdb called the multiplex PCR reads again in MiXCR, with one record for every CDR3 protein. Of 500,000 to 700,000 distinct CDR3 sequences in the sample, roughly 15% were seen once. These data were likewise used in another study, on T cells in Graves' hyperthyroidism and ophthalmopathy.

The sequences come from peripheral blood mononuclear cells (PBMCs), collected at new diagnosis, from a patient treated with antithyroid drugs. Source of these receptors: a woman aged 25 to 39 with Graves disease.

A few counts support this clonotype. V usage is TRBV6-5 and J usage is TRBJ2-2; the D is unclear. V was cut by 4 bases and J by 2 bases, with 14 bases left in between. This CDR3 spans 16 amino acids. The germline V gene has CDR1 MNHEY and CDR2 SVGAGI. The CDR3 DNA sequence: TGTGCCAGCAGTTGCGAGGAGACTCCAAACACCGGGGAGCTGTTTTTT. Its protein is CASSCEETPNTGELFF.

The chain recombines TRBV20-1 with TRBJ2-1, with a weak D call TRBD2 (7 bases). Germline V gene lookup returns CDR1 DFQATT and CDR2 SNEGSKA (reference sequence). The CDR3 spans 14 residues. Trimming pared 2 bases from V and 3 bases from J, leaving 11 bases between. The CDR3 here is CSARQGGGYNEQFF. For the CDR3, the DNA is TGCAGTGCTAGACAGGGAGGGGGCTACAATGAGCAGTTCTTC.

Comments on this clonotype: This may be a read error: a much more frequent sequence differs by one nucleotide. The CDR3 loop reads CASRGAEEGWAQHF. Here the CDR3 DNA reads TGTGCCAGCCGCGGGGCAGAGGAAGGGTGGGCCCAGCATTTT. The chain links TRBV6-1 to TRBJ1-5; possibly TRBD1 for D (5 bases). The CDR3 is 14 residues long. The germline CDR1 and CDR2 sequences are MNHNS and SASEGT. V was cut by 8 bases and J by 11 bases, with 22 bases left in between.